The present T cell receptor beta chain was sequenced within a study of cytomegalovirus exposure and HLA in healthy donors. Study-wide findings and caveats: For most TCR beta V segments, an earlier analysis put the productive rate at about 87% or about 30% of the time.

About this clone itself: Its antigen is undetermined.

The CDR3 length is 11 residues. Deletions cut 6 bases from V and 5 bases from J, with 10 bases between. Germline values: CDR1 DFQATT, CDR2 SNEGSKA (reference sequence). With 60 Vbeta and 13 Jbeta primers, the PCR was carried out. In the authors' methods: Approximately 9.9 million shared chains were among the roughly 78 million unique TCR beta chains that a later analysis counted. Generated by immunoSEQ multiplex PCR, the TCRdb table keeps only in-frame clones and is missing some. That table gives V, J and clone size, and the DNA gave D and trimming. The sample has roughly 150,000 clones; over 70% are singletons.

Sequenced material: PBMCs. The TCR was taken from a woman in her forties in good health and CMV-seronegative. V and J are TRBV20-1 and TRBJ2-5, with D uncertain. This CDR3 reads CSAPSAETQYF. Here the CDR3 DNA reads TGCAGTGCACCATCAGCGGAGACCCAGTACTTC.